The rows below give T cell receptor beta chains drawn from one sample of a study of T cell changes during pregnancy in multiple sclerosis. The repertoire was sequenced with immunoSEQ multiplex PCR; TCRdb's copy has only in-frame clones and lacks some. There are just under 40,000 clones in the sample; approximately 90% occur only once, and around 0.47% lies in the top ten. The source material was CD4+ T cells from peripheral blood mononuclear cells, sampled in the first trimester of pregnancy. These TCRs come from a female donor in good health, enrolled as a control in a pregnancy study. Both conserved end residues are part of each CDR3. A D gene is named only where the DNA matches it firmly.

D gene	V gene	J gene	CDR3 protein
TRBD1	TRBV5-6	TRBJ1-2	CASSSSGTGGNYGYTF
NA	TRBV11-2	TRBJ2-6	CASSLGLPYSGANVLTF
TRBD2	TRBV4-1	TRBJ2-1	CASSQWTSGGANEQFF
TRBD1	TRBV14	TRBJ2-3	CASSQLGQGITDTQYF
NA	TRBV7-6	TRBJ2-1	CASSLFSLNQNEQFF
NA	TRBV7-9	TRBJ1-2	CASSLARDGYTF
TRBD1	TRBV15	TRBJ1-5	CATSRDLRLRGLGNQPQHF
NA	TRBV14	TRBJ2-5	CASGAGQETQYF
NA	TRBV7-3	TRBJ2-2	CASSLIAGKGAGELFF
NA	TRBV2	TRBJ1-1	CASSQDRDDAFF
NA	TRBV7-9	TRBJ1-2	CASTPPGTITYGYTF
NA	TRBV7-2	TRBJ1-5	CASSTVYSNQPQHF
NA	TRBV7-3	TRBJ2-6	CASSQSGGSGANVLTF
TRBD2	TRBV25-1	TRBJ2-1	CASSGLAGESSYNEQFF
NA	TRBV29-1	TRBJ1-3	CSVSQGTGNTIYF
TRBD1	TRBV7-3	TRBJ2-7	CASSPDRALGEQYF
NA	TRBV7-2	TRBJ2-7	CASSLTPGAYEQYF
TRBD1	TRBV9	TRBJ1-2	CASSVDPHGRTGASGYTF
NA	TRBV5-1	TRBJ2-2	CASSLEVVGNTGELFF
TRBD1	TRBV5-4	TRBJ1-2	CASRGGTGTLNYGYTF
NA	TRBV1	TRBJ1-2	CTSSPGRGCGGYTF
NA	TRBV18	TRBJ1-2	CASSPLLENYGYTF
NA	TRBV10-3	TRBJ1-4	CAISDPGVANEKLFF
NA	TRBV7-9	TRBJ1-5	CASSSILREKHF
TRBD1	TRBV5-1	TRBJ2-2	CASSSGTGITGELFF
TRBD2	TRBV15	TRBJ2-5	CATSSKVSAFAGGPKTQYF
NA	TRBV7-6	TRBJ2-6	CASSPWVGTAKVSGANVLTF
TRBD1	TRBV2	TRBJ1-4	CAGTGGAATNEKLFF
NA	TRBV28	TRBJ1-2	CASSSTNYGYTF
NA	TRBV2	TRBJ2-1	CASSYERSYNEQFF
NA	TRBV7-6	TRBJ1-6	CASKREGSSYNSPLHF
TRBD2	TRBV7-9	TRBJ2-7	CASSTLAGTTYEQYF
NA	TRBV2	TRBJ1-5	CASSAGQFSNQPQHF
TRBD1	TRBV2	TRBJ1-5	CASSGTGGSQPQHF
TRBD1	TRBV18	TRBJ2-5	CASSQLQGAAETQYF
TRBD1	TRBV7-9	TRBJ1-2	CASSPRTGGTHNYGYTF
TRBD1	TRBV6-6	TRBJ1-2	CASSRTGTGGFYGYTF
NA	TRBV28	TRBJ1-6	CASMNILPLHF
NA	TRBV6-6	TRBJ1-1	CASRRGTEAFF
TRBD1	TRBV5-1	TRBJ1-2	CASSLAQGVEGYTF
NA	TRBV28	TRBJ1-5	CASSLLGAGQPQHF
TRBD2	TRBV7-2	TRBJ2-5	CASSPQAGGRQETQYF
NA	TRBV28	TRBJ1-6	CASSLRNFGRGDSPLHF
NA	TRBV9	TRBJ1-4	CASSAGHGWGDEKLFF
TRBD2	TRBV7-3	TRBJ2-3	CASSHSGTGTDTQYF
TRBD2	TRBV4-2	TRBJ2-1	CASRGRGLAGANNEQFF
NA	TRBV11-2	TRBJ1-2	CASRGGSANYGYTF
NA	TRBV28	TRBJ1-4	CASSFLGPDRDFNEKLFF
TRBD1	TRBV7-9	TRBJ1-1	CASSLGQGVTEAFF
TRBD1	TRBV7-9	TRBJ1-2	CASSQGQSGGYTF
NA	TRBV5-1	TRBJ2-5	CASSAERFTEQKRNF
TRBD1	TRBV2	TRBJ1-5	CASKEGTGVVQPQHF
TRBD1	TRBV6-5	TRBJ1-3	CASGTGGLPGNTIYF
NA	TRBV4-2	TRBJ1-2	CASSQGRSGESYTF